Listed below are T cell receptor beta chains from one sample, sequenced in a study of blood T cells in healthy people across ages. TCRdb re-called the 5' RACE reads through MiXCR, storing one row per CDR3 protein. The profile covers some 1.7 million distinct CDR3 sequences, with roughly 30% appearing a single time and 7.7% taken by the ten largest. Material: blood. All receptors derive from a woman aged 30 to 39 in good health. Both conserved end residues are part of each CDR3. Fields, in order: J gene, V gene, D gene, CDR3 length, clone size, CDR3 protein, CDR3 DNA. D genes are given only for firm matches. Size is omitted from some rows. Given values are once, few, many or a class for expanded clones.

>TRBJ2-5|TRBV18|NA|15|few
CASSPGRLEGQTQYF
TGTGCCAGCTCGCCTGGACGGCTCGAAGGTCAGACCCAGTACTTC
>TRBJ2-3|TRBV29-1|NA|13|NA
CGVETLAADTQYF
TGCGGCGTTGAAACATTAGCTGCAGATACGCAGTATTTT
>TRBJ1-2|TRBV20-1|TRBD1|13|NA
CSATEYRGNGYTF
TGCAGTGCCACGGAGTACAGGGGGAATGGCTACACCTTC
>TRBJ2-7|TRBV7-8|NA|16|NA
CASSLPGDPGLYEQYF
TGTGCCAGCAGCTTACCCGGGGATCCAGGGCTCTACGAGCAGTACTTC
>TRBJ2-1|TRBV25-1|TRBD1|14|NA
CASSEPTGYNEQFF
TGTGCCAGCAGTGAACCGACAGGGTACAATGAGCAGTTCTTC
>TRBJ2-1|TRBV12-3/TRBV12-4|NA|9|NA
CARPHEQFF
TGTGCCAGACCCCATGAGCAGTTCTTC
>TRBJ2-5|TRBV10-3|TRBD2|15|NA
CVTGTSGEQQETQYF
TGTGTCACGGGGACTAGCGGGGAACAACAAGAGACCCAGTACTTC
>TRBJ2-7|TRBV5-1|NA|12|many
CASSLVSSEQYF
TGTGCCAGCAGCTTAGTCTCCAGTGAGCAGTACTTC
>TRBJ2-3|TRBV18|NA|14|few
CASSPGRISDTQYF
TGTGCCAGCTCACCGGGGAGGATTTCAGATACGCAGTATTTT
>TRBJ1-1|TRBV30|NA|12|few
CAWRATSLRAFF
TGTGCCTGGAGGGCCACGTCCCTTCGAGCTTTCTTT
>TRBJ2-3|TRBV10-1|TRBD2|14|many
CASSDSGGRDTQYF
TGCGCCAGCAGTGACAGCGGGGGGCGAGATACGCAGTATTTT
>TRBJ2-1|TRBV12-3/TRBV12-4|TRBD2|19|many
CASSSPGLAGGSSYNEQFF
TGTGCCAGCAGTTCCCCGGGACTAGCGGGAGGGAGCTCCTACAATGAGCAGTTCTTC
>TRBJ2-3|TRBV12-3/TRBV12-4|NA|18|NA
CASSGTGATSGSADTQYF
TGTGCCAGCAGTGGGACAGGGGCCACTAGCGGGTCCGCAGATACGCAGTATTTT
>TRBJ2-7|TRBV29-1|NA|16|few
CSVEDLGGRNSYEQYF
TGCAGCGTTGAAGACCTAGGTGGACGGAACTCCTACGAGCAGTACTTC
>TRBJ2-7|TRBV14|TRBD2|16|NA
CASSRELAGATYEQYF
TGTGCCAGCAGCCGAGAACTAGCGGGGGCCACCTACGAGCAGTACTTC
>TRBJ2-3|TRBV20-1|TRBD2|13|NA
CSRLAGGSDTQYF
TGCAGTCGACTAGCGGGGGGGTCGGATACGCAGTATTTT
>TRBJ2-3|TRBV12-3/TRBV12-4|NA|14|few
CASSIRLYTDTQYF
TGTGCCAGCAGTATCAGACTATACACAGATACGCAGTATTTT
>TRBJ1-2|TRBV6-1|NA|19|many
CASRTETRQRDGYFYGYTF
TGTGCCAGCAGGACAGAGACCAGACAGAGGGACGGTTATTTCTATGGCTACACCTTC
>TRBJ2-3|TRBV24-1|TRBD1|15|NA
CATSGYRGAADTQYF
TGTGCCACCAGTGGCTACAGGGGGGCGGCAGATACGCAGTATTTT
>TRBJ1-5|TRBV27|TRBD1|19|few
CASSPLRTGISKSNQPQHF
TGTGCCAGCAGTCCCTTACGGACAGGAATATCAAAGAGCAATCAGCCCCAGCATTTT
>TRBJ2-1|TRBV29-1|NA|14|few
CSVALSGVGNEQFF
TGCAGCGTGGCCCTCTCGGGTGTAGGAAATGAGCAGTTCTTC
>TRBJ2-3|TRBV19|NA|14|few
CASKPQVATDTQYF
TGTGCCAGTAAGCCCCAGGTAGCCACGGATACGCAGTATTTT
>TRBJ1-5|TRBV12-3/TRBV12-4|NA|13|NA
CASSKFPDQPQHF
TGTGCCAGCAGTAAATTTCCGGATCAGCCCCAGCATTTT
>TRBJ1-2|TRBV30|NA|13|NA
CAWSATVSYGYTF
TGTGCCTGGAGCGCGACAGTTTCCTATGGCTACACCTTC
>TRBJ1-5|TRBV7-9|NA|13|NA
CASSLESTGPQHF
TGTGCCAGCAGCTTAGAATCGACAGGCCCCCAGCATTTT
>TRBJ2-3|TRBV13|NA|14|NA
CASSLRRGKDTQYF
TGTGCCAGCAGCTTAAGGAGGGGCAAAGATACGCAGTATTTT
>TRBJ1-1|TRBV20-1|NA|12|few
CSALAGVTEAFF
TGCAGTGCCCTGGCGGGGGTCACTGAAGCTTTCTTT
>TRBJ2-6|TRBV7-9|NA|16|NA
CVSSEGDSSGANVLTF
TGTGTCAGCAGCGAGGGCGACAGCTCTGGGGCCAACGTCCTGACTTTC
>TRBJ1-1|TRBV6-5|NA|13|once
CASSYRQFKEAFF
TGTGCCAGCAGTTACCGGCAGTTTAAGGAAGCTTTCTTT
>TRBJ1-1|TRBV2|NA|14|NA
CASSQGTVGTEAFF
TGTGCCAGCAGCCAAGGGACGGTGGGCACTGAAGCTTTCTTT
>TRBJ1-5|TRBV18|TRBD1|14|NA
CASSPTQGVQPQHF
TGTGCCAGCTCACCAACACAGGGGGTTCAGCCCCAGCATTTT
>TRBJ2-2|TRBV9|TRBD2|16|NA
CASSTGLAGNTGELFF
TGTGCCAGCAGCACGGGACTAGCGGGGAACACCGGGGAGCTGTTTTTT
>TRBJ2-2|TRBV3-1|NA|16|few
CASSQERGSKTGELFF
TGTGCCAGCAGCCAAGAACGGGGAAGCAAGACCGGGGAGCTGTTTTTT
>TRBJ2-7|TRBV20-1|NA|14|many
CSATGTGSVYEQYF
TGCAGTGCAACCGGGACCGGGAGTGTCTACGAGCAGTACTTC
>TRBJ2-5|TRBV27|NA|14|NA
CASSYLGNGETQYF
TGTGCCAGCAGTTACCTAGGTAACGGGGAGACCCAGTACTTC
>TRBJ1-5|TRBV6-2/TRBV6-3|TRBD1|16|once
CASSSRDRGKEQPQHF
TGTGCCAGCAGTTCTCGGGACAGGGGTAAGGAACAGCCCCAGCATTTT
>TRBJ2-5|TRBV12-5|NA|16|many
CASGKGTTTPGETQYF
TGTGCTAGTGGTAAAGGGACAACTACCCCGGGAGAGACCCAGTACTTC
>TRBJ2-7|TRBV12-3/TRBV12-4|NA|12|NA
CASSRTEVVQYF
TGTGCCAGCAGCCGGACAGAGGTTGTGCAGTACTTC
>TRBJ2-1|TRBV20-1|NA|12|few
CSAGDYPHGQFF
TGCAGTGCGGGAGACTACCCGCACGGGCAGTTCTTC
>TRBJ2-7|TRBV5-1|TRBD2|15|many
CASSSTSGSVYEQYF
TGCGCCAGCAGCTCAACTAGCGGGAGTGTCTACGAGCAGTACTTC
>TRBJ1-2|TRBV2|TRBD1|14|NA
CASRWDSDRYGYTF
TGTGCCAGCAGATGGGACAGCGATCGCTATGGCTACACCTTC
>TRBJ2-1|TRBV7-9|NA|15|NA
CASSLLSGKNNEQFF
TGTGCCAGCAGCTTATTGTCAGGAAAGAACAATGAGCAGTTCTTC
>TRBJ2-7|TRBV3-1|TRBD1|16|NA
CASSLSGGHSPYEQYF
TGTGCCAGCAGCCTTTCAGGGGGCCACAGCCCCTACGAGCAGTACTTC
>TRBJ2-7|TRBV20-1|TRBD2|14|few
CSAPQAGASYEQYF
TGCAGTGCTCCGCAAGCGGGAGCGTCCTACGAGCAGTACTTC
>TRBJ2-7|TRBV28|NA|12|many
CASSLLTNEQYF
TGTGCCAGCAGTCTGCTGACTAACGAGCAGTACTTC
>TRBJ2-5|TRBV7-6|NA|11|NA
CASSWKETQYF
TGTGCCAGCAGCTGGAAAGAGACCCAGTACTTC
>TRBJ2-3|TRBV2|NA|12|few
CASSESVDTQYF
TGTGCCAGCAGTGAATCGGTTGATACGCAGTATTTT
>TRBJ1-4|TRBV5-1|NA|14|few
CASSPAGNDEKLFF
TGCGCCAGCTCCCCCGCGGGGAACGATGAAAAACTGTTTTTT
>TRBJ2-7|TRBV21-1|NA|14|NA
CASQDSGSVHEQYF
TGTGCCAGCCAAGATAGCGGGAGTGTCCACGAGCAGTACTTC
>TRBJ2-7|TRBV5-1|NA|15|few
CASSWDLGQLIEQYF
TGCGCCAGCAGCTGGGACTTGGGACAGCTAATAGAGCAGTACTTC
>TRBJ2-7|TRBV18|NA|17|few
CASSPRTRAGERDEQYF
TGTGCCAGCTCACCACGGACAAGGGCAGGGGAACGGGACGAGCAGTACTTC
>TRBJ1-2|TRBV10-3|TRBD1|15|NA
CAISGPGQGRDGYTF
TGTGCCATCAGCGGGCCGGGACAGGGGAGGGATGGCTACACCTTC
>TRBJ2-4|TRBV5-5|TRBD2|19|many
CASSFGASGEWRIKNIQYF
TGTGCCAGCAGCTTTGGCGCTAGCGGGGAGTGGAGGATAAAAAACATTCAGTACTTC